This T cell receptor beta chain stems from a study of blood T cell repertoires in COVID-19. Study-level background: Samples came from the United States, Italy and Spain, spanning acute and convalescent COVID-19. The analysed material was cDNA or gDNA that came from T cells, B-cell-depleted T cells, or PBMCs.

In the original analysis: It was from reference gene primer amplification that nucleated cell counts were estimated. Generated by immunoSEQ multiplex PCR, the TCRdb table keeps only in-frame clones and is missing some. The V and J calls and the clone size are those of that table, but D and trimming were determined from the DNA. The table shows roughly 140,000 clones, with 79% occurring only once. This CDR3 is built from 15 residues. Germline lookup yields CDR1 SGHNT and CDR2 YYREEE (reference sequence). After removal of 1 base from V and 1 base from J, the junction contained 3 bases not matched to a gene.

The TCR was taken from a man between 50 and 59 years old with active or convalescent COVID-19. Sequencing input: peripheral blood. The V call is TRBV5-4, the J call TRBJ2-5, with 8 bases matching TRBD2. The CDR3, as DNA: TGTGCCAGCAGCTTGCGCCTAGCGGGCCAAGAGACCCAGTACTTC. This encodes CASSLRLAGQETQYF.